The 29 T cell receptor beta chains in this list originate from one sample, sequenced in a study of blood T cells in healthy people across ages. Together with a sample-barcoded 5' primer, a J-beta primer mix was included in a second PCR lasting about 7 to 12 cycles. A single record per CDR3 protein comes from TCRdb applying MiXCR to the 5' RACE reads. The sample comprises roughly 680,000 distinct CDR3 sequences, around a fifth of which are singletons, and 3.6% rests with the top ten. The sequenced sample consisted of blood. These receptors originate from a man in his 70s in good health.

The chain couples TRBV20-1 to TRBJ1-5, with D perhaps matching TRBD1 (6 bases). Germline V gene data show CDR1 as DFQATT and CDR2 as SNEGSKA (reference sequence). Trimming cost V 5 bases and J 5 bases, with 13 bases left between them. The CDR3 extends over 13 amino acids. The CDR3 region is CSAAGGWDQPQHF. CDR3 sequence (DNA): TGCAGTGCTGCCGGGGGCTGGGATCAGCCCCAGCATTTT.

There are many counts of this clonotype. The germline gene is not matched at one end of the junction; a read error may be the cause. V usage is TRBV11-2 and J usage is TRBJ2-5; TRBD2 matches 11 bases. CDR1 and CDR2 (germline): SGHAT, FQNNGV. The CDR3 covers 16 residues. The CDR3 spells CASSLVEPGTSGRSAF. CDR3 nucleotides: TGTGCCAGCAGCTTAGTGGAGCCCGGGACTAGCGGTAGGTCGGCCTTC.

Worth noting for this clonotype: This CDR3 fails to terminate in the conserved phenylalanine or tryptophan, so it likely reflects a read error. The V gene is TRBV19, the J gene TRBJ2-5, with D tentatively TRBD1 (6 bases). V was pared by 4 bases and J by 0 bases, with 15 bases between. The germline V gene has CDR1 LNHDA and CDR2 SQIVND (reference sequence). The CDR3 loop spans 16 amino acids. DNA for the CDR3: TGTGCCAGTAGTAGAGGGGACACAACCCACCAAGAGACCCAGTACCTC. It specifies CASSRGDTTHQETQYL.

A note on this clonotype: No conserved phenylalanine or tryptophan is present at the end of the CDR3, so a read error is the likely explanation. V usage is TRBV19 and J usage is TRBJ1-1, with D perhaps matching TRBD1 (5 bases). V lost 7 bases, J lost 5 bases, and 14 bases lay in between. The CDR3 runs 13 residues. Germline V gene lookup returns CDR1 LNHDA and CDR2 SQIVND (reference sequence). The CDR3 is CASTPGLETEAFL. CDR3 DNA sequence: TGTGCCAGTACCCCGGGGCTTGAGACTGAAGCTTTCCTT.

The chain has TRBV10-2 and TRBJ2-7; the match to TRBD1 covers 9 bases. The CDR3 extends over 15 amino acids. Germline trimming cut 4 bases from V and 0 bases from J; bases unmatched to any gene: 4. Germline-derived CDR1 and CDR2 are WSHSY and SAAADI. In DNA form, the CDR3 reads TGCGCCAGCAGTGTCGGGACAGGGTACTCCTACGAGCAGTACTTC. It encodes CASSVGTGYSYEQYF.

The chain carries TRBV6-2 or TRBV6-3 and TRBJ2-5; no firm D call. This CDR3 spans 12 amino acids. Trimming left V 6 bases short and J 5 bases short, with 10 bases between. Germline V gene sequence: CDR1 MNHEY, CDR2 SVGEGT. CDR3 residues: CASSGVAETQYF. CDR3 DNA: TGTGCCAGCAGCGGAGTGGCGGAGACCCAGTACTTC.

This clonotype has just a few counts. This sequence joins TRBV7-2 and TRBJ1-3; 11 positions agree with TRBD1. V lost 0 bases, J lost 8 bases, and 3 bases stayed unmatched. The CDR3 is 15 residues long. Germline CDR1 and CDR2: SGHTA and FQGNSA. CDR3 nucleotides: TGTGCCAGCAGCTTAGCGCTGGGACAGGGGGACACCATATATTTT. Amino acid sequence: CASSLALGQGDTIYF. Variable domain in full (rest from reference TRBV7-2 and TRBJ1-3): GAGVSQSPSNKVTEKGKDVELRCDPISGHTALYWYRQSLGQGLEFLIYFQGNSAPDKSGLPSDRFSAERTGGSVSTLTIQRTQQEDSAVYLCASSLALGQGDTIYFGEGSWLTVV.

This clonotype was detected only a few times. The V and J genes are TRBV20-1 and TRBJ1-4; D is possibly TRBD1 (5 bases). The germline gives CDR1 DFQATT, CDR2 SNEGSKA (reference sequence). Between the trimmed V and J ends, which lost 6 bases and 7 bases, there was a span of 15 bases. The CDR3 contains 13 residues. The CDR3 sequence is CSAEQARGEKLFF. As DNA, the CDR3 is TGCAGTGCGGAACAGGCTCGGGGTGAAAAACTGTTTTTT.

The rearrangement uses TRBV5-1 and TRBJ2-7, with 14 bases aligning to TRBD2. The germline V gene has CDR1 SGHRS and CDR2 YFSETQ. This CDR3 is built from 15 residues. V was clipped by 0 bases and J by 8 bases; unmatched bases: 4. CDR3 sequence: CASSLEGLAGEKQYF. CDR3 in DNA: TGCGCCAGCAGCTTGGAGGGACTAGCGGGAGAGAAGCAGTACTTC.

This clonotype turned up a few times. The chain joins TRBV10-3 to TRBJ1-5; D is undetermined. The CDR3 sequence is 12 residues long. CDR1 is ENHRY and CDR2 is SYGVKD in the germline V gene. With 2 bases removed from V and 5 bases from J, the gap between germline ends came to 4 bases. The CDR3 DNA is TGTGCCATCAGTGAGGTGGATCAGCCCCAGCATTTT. It is translated as CAISEVDQPQHF.

As to this clonotype: One base away lies a much larger clone, so this may be a sequencing read error. The chain recombines TRBV20-1 with TRBJ1-4, with unresolved D. The V gene's germline CDR1 is DFQATT and CDR2 SNEGSKA (reference sequence). This CDR3 spans 11 amino acids. The CDR3 sequence: CSAHFNEKMFF. In DNA form, the CDR3 reads TGCAGTGCCCACTTTAATGAAAAAATGTTTTTT.

The chain links TRBV6-6 to TRBJ1-4, with a tentative D call TRBD1 (6 bases). Trimming removed 8 bases from V and 7 bases from J, with 20 bases in between. The CDR3 has 15 residues. Germline V gene data show CDR1 as MNHNY and CDR2 as SVGAGI (reference sequence). The CDR3 DNA sequence: TGTGCCAGCGTCCAGAGGACAGACTTAAGTGAAAAACTGTTTTTT. This codes for CASVQRTDLSEKLFF.

Many counts were recorded for this clonotype. CDR3 nucleotides: TGTGCCAGCAGCTTAGTTGGCGGGAGGTCTTACAATGAGCAGTTCTTC. Translating it yields CASSLVGGRSYNEQFF. J is TRBJ2-1 and V is TRBV7-2; 8 bases line up with TRBD2. The CDR3 is 16 amino acids. V lost 1 base, J lost 4 bases, and 6 bases stayed unmatched. Per the germline V gene, CDR1 is SGHTA and CDR2 is FQGNSA.

This clonotype was picked up a small number of times. The chain carries TRBV6-5 and TRBJ2-1; possibly TRBD2 for D (6 bases). V was shortened by 6 bases and J by 10 bases, with 16 bases between the two germline ends. Germline V gene lookup returns CDR1 MNHEY and CDR2 SVGAGI. The CDR3 is 13 amino acids. The CDR3 sequence: CASRDLRAGEQFF. The CDR3 DNA sequence: TGTGCCAGCAGGGACTTGCGGGCGGGGGAGCAGTTCTTC.

The rearrangement links TRBV11-3 to TRBJ2-3; possible D gene TRBD1, 6 bases. This CDR3 comprises 16 residues. V lost 1 base to trimming and J lost 5 bases, with 16 bases between them. The germline gives CDR1 SGHNT, CDR2 YENEEA. The CDR3: CASSLGAGVDGDTQYF. The CDR3 region has the DNA TGTGCCAGCAGCTTAGGGGCAGGGGTCGACGGAGATACGCAGTATTTT.

This sequence joins TRBV27 and TRBJ1-1; 8 bases agree with TRBD1. The CDR3 loop spans 14 amino acids. V was pared by 8 bases and J by 4 bases, with 9 bases of the junction left unmatched. Germline V gene sequence: CDR1 MNHEY, CDR2 SMNVEV (reference sequence). For the CDR3, the DNA is TGTGCCAGCCGATCTCTGGACAGGGTCACTGAAGCTTTCTTT. Amino acid sequence: CASRSLDRVTEAFF.

The V and J genes are TRBV6-5 and TRBJ2-7, with 10 bases matching TRBD2. Germline CDR1 and CDR2: MNHEY and SVGAGI. The CDR3 runs to 15 residues. V was clipped by 6 bases and J by 0 bases; unmatched bases: 5. The CDR3 here is CASRHQREGSYEQYF. The DNA for the CDR3 is TGTGCCAGCAGACACCAGCGGGAGGGCTCCTACGAGCAGTACTTC.

This clonotype was seen more than once but under ten times. V and J are TRBV15 and TRBJ2-3; 9 bases align to TRBD2. The germline gives CDR1 LNHNV, CDR2 YYDKDF (reference sequence). The CDR3 loop spans 15 amino acids. Trimming cost V 5 bases and J 4 bases; bases outside gene matches: 7. CDR3 bases: TGTGCCACCAGCGCTAGCGGGATGTTTGCAGATACGCAGTATTTT. Translated: CATSASGMFADTQYF.

This rearrangement joins TRBV19 to TRBJ2-6; no reliable D call. CDR3 length equals 14 residues. The germline V and J ends were trimmed by 7 bases and 0 bases, with 7 bases remaining between them. Germline V lookup: CDR1 LNHDA, CDR2 SQIVND (reference sequence). The DNA of the CDR3 is TGTGCCAGTATTCAACTCTCTGGGGCCAACGTCCTGACTTTC. This codes for CASIQLSGANVLTF.

The chain couples TRBV20-1 to TRBJ2-5, with no clear D. Trimming shortened V by 5 bases and J by 2 bases, and 12 bases separated the two germline ends. CDR1 is DFQATT and CDR2 is SNEGSKA in the germline V gene (reference sequence). CDR3 size: 13 residues. As DNA, the CDR3 is TGCAGTGCTCCGATCGCTATACAAGAGACCCAGTACTTC. Translation: CSAPIAIQETQYF.

There are a few counts of this clonotype. The chain recombines TRBV20-1 with TRBJ2-7; 10 positions match TRBD1. Germline V lookup: CDR1 DFQATT, CDR2 SNEGSKA (reference sequence). This CDR3 is 15 amino acids long. V shed 2 bases, J shed 4 bases, and the junction held 8 bases outside the gene matches. As DNA, the CDR3 is TGCAGTGCTAGACAGCTCGACAGGGGGCGATACGAGCAGTACTTC. Translated, it gives CSARQLDRGRYEQYF.

This rearrangement joins TRBV5-1 to TRBJ1-2, with 7 bases aligning to TRBD1. The CDR3 length is 13 residues. V dropped 0 bases and J dropped 9; count of bases not matched to a gene: 5. Germline V CDR1 and CDR2: SGHRS, YFSETQ. CDR3 nucleotide sequence: TGCGCCAGCAGCTTGGGACAGGGTGAGCGCTACACCTTC. As protein: CASSLGQGERYTF.

The rearrangement uses TRBV20-1 and TRBJ2-5, with TRBD1 matching over 9 bases. Germline V lookup: CDR1 DFQATT, CDR2 SNEGSKA (reference sequence). The CDR3 contains 14 residues. Losses at the gene ends were 6 bases for V and 3 bases for J; bases not matched to a gene: 8. The CDR3 DNA follows: TGCAGTGCGACGGACAGGGGAAGAAAAGAGACCCAGTACTTC. Translated: CSATDRGRKETQYF.

The rearrangement links TRBV3-1 to TRBJ2-5; D remains ambiguous. The end of the DNA fits TRBJ2-1 better, so the J call may be wrong. CDR1 LGHDT and CDR2 YNNKEL come from the germline V gene (reference sequence). The CDR3 sequence is 12 residues long. CDR3 DNA: TGTGCCAGCAGCCAATCGGACAATGAGCAGTTCTTC. Its protein is CASSQSDNEQFF.

This clonotype was seen at least ten times. The chain carries TRBV28 and TRBJ2-1; D gene unclear. This CDR3 has 12 amino acids. Per the germline V gene, CDR1 is MDHEN and CDR2 is SYDVKM. Trimming removed 6 bases at V and 7 bases at J, with 10 bases between. This CDR3 is CASSLVLNEQFF. CDR3 in DNA: TGTGCCAGCAGCTTAGTATTAAATGAGCAGTTCTTC.

With regard to this clonotype: A read error is possible here, since a much larger clone lies one base away. This rearrangement joins TRBV7-3 to TRBJ1-1; D gene ambiguous. Germline assignment: CDR1 SGHTA and CDR2 FQGTGA. Trimming shortened V by 1 base and J by 7 bases, and 10 bases separated the two germline ends. This CDR3 spans 13 amino acids. The CDR3 DNA is TGTGCCAGCAGCTTAATAATGGGAATTGAAGCTTTCTTT. It translates to CASSLIMGIEAFF.

This clonotype was seen only a few times. This rearrangement joins TRBV20-1 to TRBJ2-3; D is possibly TRBD2 (6 bases). Germline V gene data show CDR1 as DFQATT and CDR2 as SNEGSKA (reference sequence). The V gene lost 4 bases and the J gene lost 0 bases, with 14 bases spanning the gap. The CDR3 loop spans 15 amino acids. The CDR3 loop is CSAIPGTRSTDTQYF. In DNA form, the CDR3 reads TGCAGTGCTATCCCCGGGACTCGCAGCACAGATACGCAGTATTTT.

This clonotype was picked up many times. V is TRBV6-6 and J is TRBJ1-2, with no clear D. The CDR3 covers 13 residues. Per germline, CDR1 MNHNY and CDR2 SVGAGI (reference sequence). V gave up 6 bases and J gave up 2 bases, with 10 bases separating them. CDR3 coding DNA: TGTGCCAGCAGCTTGACGGAGAACTATGGCTACACCTTC. Residues: CASSLTENYGYTF.

V gene TRBV6-5 combines with J gene TRBJ2-7; the match to TRBD2 covers 8 bases. There are 15 residues in the CDR3. In germline, CDR1 is MNHEY, CDR2 SVGAGI. V trimming: 0 bases; J trimming: 7 bases; junction bases outside the gene matches: 8. The CDR3 sequence: CASSYSNPGGNEQYF. As DNA, the CDR3 is TGTGCCAGCAGTTACTCGAATCCGGGGGGGAATGAGCAGTACTTC.